Listed below are T cell receptor beta chains from one sample, sequenced in a study of cytomegalovirus exposure and HLA in healthy donors. Clones were read by immunoSEQ multiplex PCR, and TCRdb kept only the in-frame ones, dropping some. The sample features 200,000 to 250,000 clones, with less than 1% in its top ten. Specimen: PBMCs. The source of these receptors is a woman in her 30s in good health and CMV-seropositive. The CDR3 runs from the conserved cysteine through the conserved F or W. Each record gives: J gene, CDR3 length, V gene, D gene, CDR3 protein, CDR3 DNA. The D gene is left open where the match is weak.

>TRBJ2-4|14|TRBV18|.
CASSPPEGSSIQYF
TGTGCCAGCTCACCACCGGAGGGGAGTAGCATTCAGTACTTC
>TRBJ1-3|15|TRBV18|TRBD1
CASSNRGFSGNTIYF
TGTGCCAGCTCAAACAGGGGATTTTCTGGAAACACCATATATTTT
>TRBJ1-1|16|TRBV5-1|.
CASSLDPGGVATEAFF
TGCGCCAGCAGCTTGGATCCAGGCGGGGTAGCCACTGAAGCTTTCTTT
>TRBJ1-1|12|TRBV9|TRBD1
CASSGTGGVAFF
TGTGCCAGCAGCGGGACAGGGGGCGTAGCTTTCTTT
>TRBJ2-5|14|TRBV7-7|.
CASSLGGLSETQYF
TGTGCCAGCAGCTTGGGGGGGCTTAGTGAGACCCAGTACTTC
>TRBJ1-2|15|TRBV9|.
CASSVFSGNVGGYTF
TGTGCCAGCAGCGTCTTTTCAGGGAATGTTGGGGGCTACACCTTC
>TRBJ1-1|13|TRBV30|.
CAWTTGTSTEAFF
TGTGCCTGGACTACAGGGACGAGCACTGAAGCTTTCTTT
>TRBJ2-2|16|TRBV4-2|.
CASSQDSSWNTGELFF
TGTGCCAGCAGCCAAGATAGTAGCTGGAACACCGGGGAGCTGTTTTTT
>TRBJ1-4|15|TRBV4-1|.
CASSQVPGGNEKLFF
TGCGCCAGCAGCCAAGTCCCCGGAGGGAATGAAAAACTGTTTTTT
>TRBJ1-3|13|TRBV6-5|.
CASSTGSGNTIYF
TGTGCCAGCAGCACAGGGTCTGGAAACACCATATATTTT
>TRBJ2-7|14|TRBV5-1|.
CASSSWGPSYEQYF
TGCGCCAGCAGCTCATGGGGGCCATCCTACGAGCAGTACTTC
>TRBJ2-2|17|TRBV7-8|TRBD1
CASSRADRATATGELFF
TGTGCCAGCAGCCGAGCGGACAGGGCTACAGCCACCGGGGAGCTGTTTTTT
>TRBJ2-1|15|TRBV18|TRBD1
CASSRETGSVGEQFF
TGTGCCAGCTCACGGGAGACAGGGAGCGTGGGTGAGCAGTTCTTC
>TRBJ1-6|14|TRBV25-1|TRBD1
CASRAGGGGSPLHF
TGTGCCAGCAGGGCAGGGGGCGGTGGTTCACCCCTCCACTTT
>TRBJ1-2|14|TRBV7-2|TRBD1
CASSARQGEDGYTF
TGTGCCAGCAGCGCCCGACAGGGTGAAGATGGCTACACCTTC
>TRBJ1-1|13|TRBV6-1|.
CASSEGADTEAFF
TGTGCCAGCAGTGAGGGGGCGGACACTGAAGCTTTCTTT
>TRBJ2-5|12|TRBV7-2|.
CASSPTQETQYF
TGTGCCAGCAGCCCAACACAAGAGACCCAGTACTTC
>TRBJ1-5|13|TRBV19|.
CASSPGIRQPQHF
TGTGCCAGTAGTCCAGGGATTCGGCAGCCCCAGCATTTT
>TRBJ2-7|16|TRBV6-5|TRBD2
CASSYSSGGTTYEQYF
TGTGCCAGCAGTTACTCTAGCGGGGGTACGACTTACGAGCAGTACTTC
>TRBJ1-2|13|TRBV6-1|.
CASRPGINYGYTF
TGTGCCAGCAGACCCGGGATAAACTATGGCTACACCTTC
>TRBJ1-5|14|TRBV27|.
CASSLTQGTQPQHF
TGTGCCAGCAGTTTAACCCAGGGGACCCAGCCCCAGCATTTT
>TRBJ1-4|13|TRBV18|TRBD1
CASFDRGQEKLFF
TGTGCCAGCTTCGACAGGGGGCAGGAAAAACTGTTTTTT
>TRBJ2-1|14|TRBV4-1|TRBD1
CASRDREGGNEQFF
TGCGCCAGCAGAGACAGGGAAGGAGGCAATGAGCAGTTCTTC
>TRBJ1-1|14|TRBV19|.
CASSIAATNTEAFF
TGTGCCAGTAGTATAGCCGCTACGAACACTGAAGCTTTCTTT
>TRBJ2-1|14|TRBV5-1|.
CASSVGDSYNEQFF
TGCGCCAGCAGCGTCGGGGACTCTTACAATGAGCAGTTCTTC
>TRBJ2-1|15|TRBV18|TRBD1
CASSPGQTTYNEQFF
TGTGCCAGCTCCCCGGGACAGACAACCTACAATGAGCAGTTCTTC
>TRBJ2-5|15|TRBV7-9|TRBD1
CASSPGQGAAETQYF
TGTGCCAGCAGCCCGGGACAGGGGGCGGCAGAGACCCAGTACTTC
>TRBJ2-1|15|TRBV11-3|TRBD1
CASSARAKGGDEQFF
TGTGCCAGCAGCGCCCGGGCCAAAGGGGGCGATGAGCAGTTCTTC
>TRBJ2-4|17|TRBV7-2|.
CASSLERLTLAKNIQYF
TGTGCCAGCAGCTTAGAGCGACTAACATTAGCCAAAAACATTCAGTACTTC
>TRBJ2-7|11|TRBV25-1|.
CASRWLYEQYF
TGTGCCAGCCGTTGGCTCTACGAGCAGTACTTC
>TRBJ2-6|15|TRBV9|.
CASSVRGSGANVLTF
TGTGCCAGCAGCGTACGAGGGTCTGGGGCCAACGTCCTGACTTTC
>TRBJ1-2|15|TRBV6-5|.
CASSYSSGTSYGYTF
TGTGCCAGCAGTTACTCGAGCGGCACCAGCTATGGCTACACCTTC
>TRBJ2-7|15|TRBV6-5|.
CASSYYRRGPLEQYF
TGTGCCAGCAGTTACTACCGCAGGGGCCCTCTCGAGCAGTACTTC
>TRBJ1-4|17|TRBV28|.
CASSLLGQGQPNEKLFF
TGTGCCAGCAGTTTATTAGGGCAGGGCCAGCCTAATGAAAAACTGTTTTTT
>TRBJ2-1|14|TRBV29-1|.
CSAAAASTYNEQFF
TGCAGCGCTGCGGCAGCCTCGACCTACAATGAGCAGTTCTTC